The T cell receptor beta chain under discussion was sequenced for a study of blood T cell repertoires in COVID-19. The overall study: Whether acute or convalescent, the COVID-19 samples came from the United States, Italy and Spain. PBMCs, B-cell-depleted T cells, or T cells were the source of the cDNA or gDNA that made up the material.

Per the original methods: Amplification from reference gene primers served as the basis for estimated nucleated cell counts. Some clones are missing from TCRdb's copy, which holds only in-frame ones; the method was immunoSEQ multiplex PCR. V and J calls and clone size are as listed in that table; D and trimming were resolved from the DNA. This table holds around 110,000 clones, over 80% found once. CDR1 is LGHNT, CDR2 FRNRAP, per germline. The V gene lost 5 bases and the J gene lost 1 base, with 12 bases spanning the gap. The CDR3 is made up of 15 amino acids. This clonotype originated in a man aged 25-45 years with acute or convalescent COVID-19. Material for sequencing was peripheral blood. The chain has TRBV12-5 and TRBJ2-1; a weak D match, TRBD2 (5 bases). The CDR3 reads CASGTGLLSYNEQFF. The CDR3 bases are TGTGCTAGTGGTACCGGACTCCTTTCCTACAATGAGCAGTTCTTC.